This TCR beta chain was sequenced during a study of cytomegalovirus exposure and HLA in healthy donors (dated 2017 in TCRdb). About the investigation overall: A later analysis indicated that the 120 validation repertoires were generated on the platform also employed for the 720 or so repertoires of the first cohort. The aim of the study was to test whether cataloging public T cell receptors could identify signatures of past pathogen exposure. Besides the first cohort of 550 to 750 subjects, a separate validation cohort made up of over 100 different subjects was used. High-throughput TCR immunosequencing, statistical association of individual TCRs with disease status, and machine learning were combined to predict cytomegalovirus infection status.

This clone was counted once. The clone's antigen remains unknown. No much larger clonotype is one base removed from it; base qualities were not supplied. Donors formed part of the validation cohort, which comprised about 130 subjects and was distinct from the first cohort of fewer than 750 subjects. Overall results and qualifications from the work: In both the original and validation cohorts, the classifier was reported to diagnose cytomegalovirus status with high specificity and sensitivity. Three of the identified cytomegalovirus-associated TCR beta chains were confirmed in vitro to be specific for cytomegalovirus antigens. A later analysis lacked HLA typing for the validation cohort, so it scored co-occurrence in that cohort across all 120 or so repertoires. It was suggested by the authors that the approach could potentially be generalized to other disease states and immunological phenotypes. Across donors, most TCR sequences were observed very rarely, whereas some public TCRs were present in many individuals. In the study, approximately 160 TCR beta chains were listed as associated with cytomegalovirus. Subsequent analysis determined that TCRs grouped into clusters in the first cohort also showed a tendency toward co-occurrence across the 120 or so validation repertoires, and about 93% of cluster scores exceeded 0.

Preparation of the library involved the immunoSEQ multiplex PCR assay. From the authors' description of their analysis: A statistical classification framework was developed to diagnose cytomegalovirus status using the catalog of TCR beta chain sequences. TCRdb holds this immuneACCESS table with in-frame rearrangements only. Some clones are missing; in checked studies, unresolved V genes explain under half, and the rest has no known cause. V and J calls and clone size are copied from that table; D and trimming were computed from the DNA. The sample contains hundreds of thousands of clones, roughly 88% of them found a single time. The top ten clones comprise approximately 0.86% of the sample. Sequences were obtained from PBMCs. The sequence was obtained from a young woman in good health and CMV-seronegative.

The bases are TGTGCCAGCAAACAGGGGAGCTCCTATAATTCACCCCTCCACTTT. It specifies CASKQGSSYNSPLHF. The chain is encoded by TRBV6-5 joined to TRBJ1-6; 7 junctional bases match TRBD1. For CDR1 and CDR2, the germline V gene lists MNHEY and SVGAGI. The cysteine opens and the phenylalanine closes a CDR3 of 15 amino acids. Left in the record is the CDR3 DNA by itself, 45 bases read in frame from the first base. Clipping removes 7 bases from V and 0 bases from J, with 3 as the unmatched junction base count.